This T cell receptor (beta chain) is drawn from a study of blood T cell repertoires in COVID-19. Study-wide context: Material from acute and convalescent COVID-19 was sourced from the United States, Italy and Spain. PBMCs, B-cell-depleted T cells, or T cells were the source of the cDNA or gDNA that made up the material.

Some clones are missing from TCRdb's copy, which holds only in-frame ones; the method was immunoSEQ multiplex PCR. Of 200,000 to 300,000 clones detected, around nine tenths appear once; the ten largest clones hold 5.2%. The receptor was isolated from a woman in her fifties or sixties with COVID-19, enrolled during active disease. The sample comprised peripheral blood.

This CDR3 is CASSFSYQPQHF. The CDR3 nucleotides read TGTGCCAGCAGTTTCTCTTATCAGCCCCAGCATTTT. The V call is TRBV28, the J call TRBJ1-5; D is undetermined. Trimming shortened V by 3 bases and J by 5 bases, and 5 bases separated the two germline ends. The CDR3 sequence is 12 residues long. Per germline, CDR1 MDHEN and CDR2 SYDVKM.